Each of the 16 T cell receptor beta chains below was sequenced from the same sample in a study of blood T cell repertoires in COVID-19. Profiled with immunoSEQ multiplex PCR; TCRdb holds only in-frame clones, not every one. This sample has approximately 130,000 clones, with about 77% found just once. What was sequenced was peripheral blood. The receptor source for this set is a man aged 80 or over with acute or convalescent COVID-19.

V and J are TRBV6-2 or TRBV6-3 and TRBJ2-7; maybe TRBD2 (6 bases). The CDR3 runs 14 residues. Germline CDR1 reads MNHEY; CDR2 reads SVGEGT. Trimming removed 2 bases from V and 6 bases from J, with 14 bases in between. CDR3 DNA sequence: TGTGCCAGCAGTTACCGCCCCCCGGAGGGCGAGCAGTACTTC. Amino acids: CASSYRPPEGEQYF.

The table lists this clone with many counts. The rearrangement links TRBV6-2 or TRBV6-3 to TRBJ2-7; 7 bases fit TRBD1. This CDR3 has 16 amino acids. V lost 0 bases, J lost 1 base, and 6 bases stayed unmatched. CDR1 is MNHEY and CDR2 is SVGEGT in the germline V gene. CDR3 bases: TGTGCCAGCAGTTACTCGAGCAGGGGGTCTTCCTACGAGCAGTACTTC. Translated, it gives CASSYSSRGSSYEQYF.

The chain uses TRBV18 and TRBJ2-1, with 9 bases aligning to TRBD1. The length of the CDR3 is 15 residues. The V segment lost 3 bases and the J segment 6 bases; nucleotides outside the gene matches: 6. The germline V gene has CDR1 KGHSH and CDR2 LQKENI. The CDR3 protein is CASSPGQGLLNEQFF. The CDR3 DNA is TGTGCCAGCTCACCGGGACAGGGCCTCCTCAATGAGCAGTTCTTC.

This clone was seen only once. The chain carries TRBV5-4 and TRBJ2-3, with 12 bases matching TRBD2. J was trimmed by 3 bases and V by 3 bases; bases with no gene match: 8. CDR3 size: 17 residues. Germline V gene sequence: CDR1 SGHNT, CDR2 YYREEE (reference sequence). The CDR3 DNA sequence: TGTGCCAGCAGCTCTAGCGGGGGGGCCATATTAACAGATACGCAGTATTTT. This translates into CASSSSGGAILTDTQYF.

The table lists this clone with a few counts. Other DNA variants within this sample encode the same CDR3. The CDR3 coding sequence is TGCAGCGTTGAGGGACAGGGGGAGACAGATACGCAGTATTTT. It yields the protein CSVEGQGETDTQYF. The chain uses TRBV29-1 and TRBJ2-3; TRBD1 agrees at 11 bases. CDR1 and CDR2 from the germline V gene are SQVTM and ANQGSEA. After removal of 3 bases from V and 3 bases from J, the junction contained 2 bases not matched to a gene. There are 14 residues in the CDR3.

The rearrangement links TRBV10-3 to TRBJ1-4, with TRBD1 matching 7 bases. This CDR3 is built from 13 residues. V lost 10 bases to trimming and J lost 5 bases; unmatched junction nucleotides: 7. From germline, CDR1 is ENHRY and CDR2 SYGVKD. CDR3 loop: CATRTGSNEKLFF. CDR3 DNA sequence: TGTGCCACGAGGACAGGTTCGAATGAAAAACTGTTTTTT.

The chain is built from TRBV18 and TRBJ1-4; 9 bases line up with TRBD1. V gave up 3 bases and J gave up 8 bases; unmatched junction bases: 7. Germline CDR1 is KGHSH and CDR2 is LQKENI. This CDR3 spans 15 amino acids. Here the CDR3 reads CASSPQTGGGEKLFF. The CDR3, as DNA: TGTGCCAGCTCACCGCAAACAGGGGGCGGCGAAAAACTGTTTTTT.

The rearrangement joins TRBV6-6 to TRBJ1-5; TRBD1 might be the D (5 bases). Between the trimmed V and J ends, which lost 8 bases and 2 bases, there was a span of 10 bases. Germline CDR1 and CDR2: MNHNY and SVGAGI (reference sequence). The CDR3 is 13 amino acids. The CDR3 is CASGAPGNQPQHF. Written as DNA, the CDR3 is TGTGCCAGCGGGGCCCCCGGCAATCAGCCCCAGCATTTT.

The genes are TRBV5-1 and TRBJ1-6; no definite D call. The CDR3 is made up of 14 amino acids. Per germline, CDR1 SGHRS and CDR2 YFSETQ. The V and J ends lost 0 bases and 7 bases respectively, with 8 bases between them. In nucleotides, the CDR3 is TGCGCCAGCAGCTTGGTGGGGAGCAATTCACCCCTCCACTTT. Translation gives CASSLVGSNSPLHF.

This chain connects TRBV4-1 to TRBJ2-5, with 9 bases that match TRBD2. Germline CDR1 is MGHRA and CDR2 is YSYEKL. The CDR3 contains 20 residues. The trim removed 0 bases at V and 5 bases at J, leaving 19 bases unmatched. CDR3 sequence (DNA): TGCGCCAGCAGCCAAGATTCAAGGGGGAGCGGGCGGGGGGGCTTGGAGACCCAGTACTTC. It is translated as CASSQDSRGSGRGGLETQYF.

This clone has only a few counts. This chain connects TRBV27 to TRBJ2-5, with 7 nucleotides matching TRBD1. The CDR3 consists of 14 residues. Germline lookup yields CDR1 MNHEY and CDR2 SMNVEV (reference sequence). The junction had 3 bases not matched to a gene; V was cut back by 3 bases and J by 2 bases. The CDR3 coding sequence is TGTGCCAGCAGTTTCTTGGACAGGCAAGAGACCCAGTACTTC. Its protein is CASSFLDRQETQYF.

V usage is TRBV5-6 and J usage is TRBJ2-7; TRBD1 agrees at 10 bases. The CDR3 covers 14 residues. Germline V gene lookup returns CDR1 SGHDT and CDR2 YYEEEE. V shed 5 bases and J 4 bases; nucleotides not matched to a gene: 6. This chain's CDR3 is CASSLGQGNYEQYF. As DNA, the CDR3 is TGTGCCAGCAGTCTGGGACAGGGGAATTACGAGCAGTACTTC.

J is TRBJ2-7 and V is TRBV6-2 or TRBV6-3; TRBD1 might be the D (5 bases). This CDR3 is built from 13 residues. Germline CDR1 MNHEY, CDR2 SVGEGT. Trimming left V 6 bases short and J 3 bases short, with 12 bases between. As DNA, the CDR3 is TGTGCCAGCAGCGAACAGGCCGTCTACGAGCAGTACTTC. Its protein is CASSEQAVYEQYF.

The chain combines TRBV3-1 (or the pseudogene TRBV3-2) with TRBJ1-2; tentatively, D is TRBD1 (5 bases). The V gene lost 0 bases and the J gene lost 3 bases, with 11 bases spanning the gap. From germline, CDR1 is LGHDT and CDR2 YNNKEL (reference sequence). CDR3 size: 15 residues. CDR3 in amino acids: CASSQEGGVDYGYTF. In DNA form, the CDR3 reads TGTGCCAGCAGCCAAGAGGGGGGAGTAGACTATGGCTACACCTTC.

The rearrangement links TRBV19 to TRBJ1-5; 7 bases align to TRBD1. This CDR3 region has 14 residues. Trimming cost V 5 bases and J 6 bases; bases outside gene matches: 7. Germline V gene data show CDR1 as LNHDA and CDR2 as SQIVND (reference sequence). The CDR3 DNA follows: TGTGCCAGTAGTTCGACAGGGAATGGTCAGCCCCAGCATTTT. Translating gives CASSSTGNGQPQHF. Using reference TRBV19 and TRBJ1-5 for the parts outside the CDR3, the full variable domain is DGGITQSPKYLFRKEGQNVTLSCEQNLNHDAMYWYRQDPGQGLRLIYYSQIVNDFQKGDIAEGYSVSREKKESFPLTVTSAQKNPTAFYLCASSSTGNGQPQHFGDGTRLSIL.

V is TRBV11-3 and J is TRBJ2-2; TRBD2 matches at 15 bases. The V segment lost 8 bases and the J segment 9 bases; nucleotides outside the gene matches: 7. CDR3 length: 15 amino acids. Germline CDR1 is SGHNT and CDR2 is YENEEA. CDR3 sequence: CASSGTSGGIRELFF. The CDR3 nucleotides read TGTGCCAGCTCCGGGACTAGCGGGGGGATTCGGGAGCTGTTTTTT.